The 24 T cell receptor beta chains below all came from one sample that was sequenced in a study of blood T cell repertoires in COVID-19 (dated by TCRdb to about 2020). The library was built by means of the immunoSEQ multiplex PCR assay. TCRdb provides this immuneACCESS table in a form limited to in-frame rearrangements. Some clones are lacking; in checked studies, under half of them reflect an unresolved V gene, and why the rest are absent is not known. This sample has fewer than 350,000 clones in its table, and 90% of those were observed once. 4.1% of the sample goes to the ten largest clones. The sequenced sample was PBMCs or T cells enriched from blood (not recorded which). The receptors were gathered from a woman in her twenties or thirties with acute COVID-19.

This chain joins TRBV7-9 and TRBJ2-5, with D possibly being TRBD1 (5 bases). There are 14 residues in the CDR3. Germline values: CDR1 SEHNR, CDR2 FQNEAQ (reference sequence). The V and J ends lost 0 bases and 2 bases respectively, with 7 bases between them. The CDR3 DNA reads TGTGCCAGCAGCTTAGCTGGGGCGCAAGAGACCCAGTACTTC. Protein: CASSLAGAQETQYF.

This chain connects TRBV15 to TRBJ2-1; 13 bases align to TRBD2. After removal of 7 bases from V and 0 bases from J, the junction contained 12 bases not matched to a gene. Germline CDR1 LNHNV, CDR2 YYDKDF (reference sequence). There are 19 residues in the CDR3. CDR3: CATTPGTSGTVSSYNEQFF. For the CDR3, the DNA is TGTGCCACCACCCCCGGGACTAGCGGGACCGTCAGCTCCTACAATGAGCAGTTCTTC.

The chain couples TRBV28 to TRBJ2-1; 11 nucleotides align to TRBD1. From germline, CDR1 is MDHEN and CDR2 SYDVKM. The CDR3 is 23 residues long. Trimming cost V 3 bases and J 4 bases; bases outside gene matches: 26. For the CDR3, the DNA is TGTGCCAGCAGTTTGCTTTTTGGGACAGGGGGGTCCCCAGCGGGAGTTGATTACAATGAGCAGTTCTTC. Translation gives CASSLLFGTGGSPAGVDYNEQFF. The full variable domain, in which reference TRBV28 and TRBJ2-1 provide the parts outside the CDR3, is DVKVTQSSRYLVKRTGEKVFLECVQDMDHENMFWYRQDPGLGLRLIYFSYDVKMKEKGDIPEGYSVSREKKERFSLILESASTNQTSMYLCASSLLFGTGGSPAGVDYNEQFFGPGTRLTVL.

The genes are TRBV30 and TRBJ1-5, with a tentative D call TRBD1 (6 bases). Looked up from germline, CDR1 is GTSNPN and CDR2 is SVGIG (reference sequence). Trimming cost V 3 bases and J 7 bases, with 16 bases left between them. The CDR3 spans 14 residues. CDR3: CAWRGLGAGQPQHF. CDR3 DNA: TGTGCCTGGAGAGGACTGGGGGCCGGGCAGCCCCAGCATTTT.

The chain has TRBV28 and TRBJ1-5, with D perhaps TRBD1 (6 bases). The V gene's germline CDR1 is MDHEN and CDR2 SYDVKM. Trimming cost V 6 bases and J 8 bases, with 20 bases left between them. The CDR3 sequence is 15 residues long. The CDR3 DNA follows: TGTGCCAGCAGCCCCGGGGGGCCGATTGCCGAGCCCCAGCATTTT. It encodes CASSPGGPIAEPQHF.

This chain joins TRBV6-5 and TRBJ1-2; maybe TRBD1 (5 bases). CDR1 MNHEY and CDR2 SVGAGI come from the germline V gene. V was cut by 0 bases and J by 4 bases, with 9 bases left in between. This CDR3 is 14 amino acids long. CDR3 amino acids: CASSYSARAYGYTF. The CDR3 region has the DNA TGTGCCAGCAGTTACTCCGCCAGGGCCTATGGCTACACCTTC.

The chain carries TRBV28 and TRBJ2-5; 7 bases are a match to TRBD1. The V gene end was trimmed by 5 bases and the J gene end by 4 bases; junction bases not matched to a gene: 13. The CDR3 runs 16 residues. CDR1 and CDR2 from the germline V gene are MDHEN and SYDVKM. The CDR3 is CASSDGEMTGRETQYF. The CDR3 nucleotides read TGTGCCAGCAGTGACGGGGAAATGACAGGGCGAGAGACCCAGTACTTC.

V usage is TRBV2 and J usage is TRBJ1-2; D is unclear. Germline CDR1 is SNHLY and CDR2 is FYNNEI. CDR3 length equals 10 residues. Trimming left V 11 bases short and J 6 bases short, with 10 bases between. In DNA form, the CDR3 reads TGTGCCCCGCGGTCGGATGGCTACACCTTC. It codes for CAPRSDGYTF.

This clone was seen many times. The chain uses TRBV6-2 or TRBV6-3 and TRBJ1-5; D is uncertain. CDR3 length equals 15 residues. Trimming took off 2 bases at V and 5 bases at J, with 13 bases between the two ends. CDR1 is MNHEY and CDR2 is SVGEGT in the germline V gene. The CDR3 sequence is CASSYRAAGHQPQHF. CDR3 coding DNA: TGTGCCAGCAGTTACCGGGCAGCGGGCCATCAGCCCCAGCATTTT.

V and J are TRBV5-1 and TRBJ2-3; D is possibly TRBD2 (5 bases). CDR1 is SGHRS and CDR2 is YFSETQ in the germline V gene. The CDR3 totals 14 residues. V lost 0 bases and J 2 bases, leaving 7 bases between the germline ends. DNA for the CDR3: TGCGCCAGCAGCTTGGATAGCGTCACAGATACGCAGTATTTT. This sequence encodes CASSLDSVTDTQYF.

The chain couples TRBV11-1 to TRBJ2-1, with D unclear. The CDR3 is 15 residues long. Germline V CDR1 and CDR2: SGHAT, FQDESV (reference sequence). V shed 0 bases and J shed 0 bases, with 6 bases lying between them. The CDR3 is CASSLALSSYNEQFF. In DNA, the CDR3 is TGTGCCAGCAGCTTAGCGCTAAGCTCCTACAATGAGCAGTTCTTC.

The chain links TRBV29-1 to TRBJ2-1, with D possibly TRBD2 on 6 matching bases. Germline V lookup: CDR1 SQVTM, CDR2 ANQGSEA. V gave up 0 bases and J gave up 7 bases, with 16 bases separating them. CDR3 length: 15 residues. The DNA of the CDR3 is TGCAGCGTTGAAGATCCCCCGGGGGAAAGTAATGAGCAGTTCTTC. Translated, it gives CSVEDPPGESNEQFF.

Notes on this clone: Other DNA variants within this sample encode the same CDR3. The chain is built from TRBV19 and TRBJ2-7; TRBD2 matches at 9 bases. This CDR3 is 15 amino acids long. The germline V gene encodes CDR1 LNHDA and CDR2 SQIVND (reference sequence). The V and J ends lost 3 bases and 1 base, in that order; junction bases with no gene match: 4. The CDR3 bases are TGTGCCAGTAGTATGGGGCTAGCGGGATCCTACGAGCAGTACTTC. Amino acids: CASSMGLAGSYEQYF.

The rearrangement links TRBV19 to TRBJ1-5; D is perhaps TRBD1 (5 bases). Germline assignment: CDR1 LNHDA and CDR2 SQIVND (reference sequence). This CDR3 region has 13 residues. Trimming took off 8 bases at V and 0 bases at J, with 8 bases between the two ends. The CDR3 sequence is CASDQGSNQPQHF. The CDR3, as DNA: TGTGCCAGTGATCAGGGTAGCAATCAGCCCCAGCATTTT.

This clone was counted between two and nine times. This chain connects TRBV4-2 to TRBJ2-7; 9 bases align to TRBD2. Looked up from germline, CDR1 is LGHNA and CDR2 is YNFKEQ. The CDR3 runs 17 residues. Unmatched junction bases numbered 17, after V lost 5 bases and J lost 6 bases. CDR3 DNA: TGTGCCAGCAGCTCCACCACCCCGGCGGGAGGGCCGGGCGAGCAGTACTTC. Translating gives CASSSTTPAGGPGEQYF.

The chain combines TRBV30 with TRBJ1-4; 7 nucleotides align to TRBD1. The V gene's germline CDR1 is GTSNPN and CDR2 SVGIG (reference sequence). The CDR3 covers 16 residues. J was trimmed by 3 bases and V by 2 bases; bases with no gene match: 9. The chain's CDR3 is CAWSTPPGGANEKLFF. CDR3 bases: TGTGCCTGGAGTACGCCCCCAGGGGGAGCTAATGAAAAACTGTTTTTT.

The chain has TRBV9 and TRBJ2-7, with D tentatively TRBD2 (6 bases). The CDR3 sequence is 14 residues long. The germline V gene encodes CDR1 SGDLS and CDR2 YYNGEE. V lost 3 bases to trimming and J lost 2 bases, with 12 bases between them. The CDR3 DNA is TGTGCCAGCAGCGGGGAGGCGGGAACCTACGAGCAGTACTTC. Its protein product is CASSGEAGTYEQYF.

This clone appeared once. The chain combines TRBV6-5 with TRBJ1-1, with 7 bases lining up with TRBD1. V lost 11 bases and J lost 4; bases outside the gene matches: 10. The CDR3 extends over 13 amino acids. Germline CDR1 and CDR2: MNHEY and SVGAGI. CDR3 in DNA: TGTGCCGGACAGGTTGAGGGCGGCACTGAAGCTTTCTTT. Encoded protein: CAGQVEGGTEAFF.

The chain combines TRBV3-1 (or the pseudogene TRBV3-2) with TRBJ2-6, with a possible D match to TRBD1 (7 bases). Germline loops: CDR1 LGHDT, CDR2 YNNKEL (reference sequence). The CDR3 spans 17 residues. V was pared by 1 base and J by 2 bases, with 12 bases between. In DNA form, the CDR3 reads TGTGCCAGCAGCCAAGTCCCAGGGGGGACTGGGGCCAACGTCCTGACTTTC. Protein sequence: CASSQVPGGTGANVLTF.

The chain couples TRBV28 to TRBJ2-1; 7 bases align to TRBD2. The CDR3 is made up of 16 amino acids. V trimming: 2 bases; J trimming: 6 bases; junction bases outside the gene matches: 10. Germline V lookup: CDR1 MDHEN, CDR2 SYDVKM. DNA of the CDR3: TGTGCCAGCAGTTTAATCCATGGGGGGGGAGGCAATGAGCAGTTCTTC. Translated, it gives CASSLIHGGGGNEQFF.

This chain links TRBV30 with TRBJ2-2; 9 nucleotides agree with TRBD1. The length of the CDR3 is 15 residues. V was pared by 5 bases and J by 7 bases, with 11 bases of the junction left unmatched. Germline-derived CDR1 and CDR2 are GTSNPN and SVGIG (reference sequence). The CDR3 coding sequence is TGTGCCTGGGATACAGGGGGCGCAGGGGGCGGGGAGCTGTTTTTT. This gives the protein CAWDTGGAGGGELFF.

The CDR3 DNA reads as TGTGCCAGCAGTTACTCGACGTTAGCGGGACTGAATGAGCAGTTCTTC. Its protein is CASSYSTLAGLNEQFF. The V and J genes are TRBV6-5 and TRBJ2-1, with 8 positions matching TRBD2. Germline V gives CDR1 MNHEY, CDR2 SVGAGI. The V gene end was trimmed by 0 bases and the J gene end by 7 bases; junction bases not matched to a gene: 8. CDR3 size: 16 residues.

This clone was found once. The chain has TRBV12-3 or TRBV12-4 and TRBJ2-1, with 7 bases matching TRBD2. Trimming at V came to 5 bases and at J to 10 bases, leaving 8 bases not matched to a gene. The CDR3 has 13 amino acids. This CDR3 is CASSPQREKEQFF. As DNA, the CDR3 is TGTGCCAGCAGTCCTCAGCGGGAAAAGGAGCAGTTCTTC.

The gene calls are TRBV24-1 and TRBJ1-2; 8 bases are a match to TRBD1. The germline CDR1 and CDR2 sequences are KGHDR and SFDVKD. CDR3 size: 14 residues. J gave up 2 bases and V 4 bases, and 2 bases lay outside the gene matches. CDR3 coding DNA: TGTGCCACCAGTGACCGGACAGGGAACTATGGCTACACCTTC. This gives the protein CATSDRTGNYGYTF.